Listed here are 2 T cell receptor beta chains from one sample, sequenced in a study of somatic mutations in cytotoxic T cells in rheumatoid arthritis. The repertoire was sequenced with immunoSEQ multiplex PCR; TCRdb's copy has only in-frame clones and lacks some. The table lists about 10,000 clones, approximately 80% of them singletons, with approximately 7.3% in the top ten. Sequencing was performed on CD8+ T cells sorted from blood. The receptors were gathered from an adult with rheumatoid arthritis.

The V gene is TRBV11-3, the J gene TRBJ2-1; D is unclear. The CDR3 has 15 amino acids. Germline V CDR1 and CDR2: SGHNT, YENEEA. Trimming stripped 0 bases from V and 3 bases from J, with 9 bases between. CDR3 nucleotide sequence: TGTGCCAGCAGCTTAGATCATAGAATCTACAATGAGCAGTTCTTC. Protein sequence: CASSLDHRIYNEQFF.

The chain carries TRBV7-6 and TRBJ2-1, with 10 bases that match TRBD2. V gave up 5 bases and J gave up 4 bases; unmatched junction bases: 17. The germline V gene has CDR1 SGHVS and CDR2 FNYEAQ. The CDR3 runs 19 residues. CDR3 nucleotides: TGTGCCAGCAGCGTACCGATAGCGGGAGGCGGGTTTTCTTACAATGAGCAGTTCTTC. As protein: CASSVPIAGGGFSYNEQFF.